Each of the 5 T cell receptor beta chains below was sequenced from the same sample in a study of sequential checkpoint blockade in melanoma. Regarding treatment: randomized to nivolumab then ipilimumab (arm A) or the reverse (arm B). Sequencing used immunoSEQ multiplex PCR; TCRdb keeps in-frame clones, though not all of them. Of about 20,000 clones in the sample, 82% were seen once. Source: CD8+ T cells sorted from blood (inferred from file names), taken from a patient given nivolumab and ipilimumab in sequence. All receptors come from a human donor with melanoma.

CDR3 in DNA: TGTGCCAGCAGCTTAGGTTGGCTAGCGGGGGGCACCGGGGAGCTGTTTTTT. Translating gives CASSLGWLAGGTGELFF. The chain recombines TRBV7-8 with TRBJ2-2; 11 bases are a match to TRBD2. The CDR3 spans 17 residues. The V segment lost 1 base and the J segment 4 bases; nucleotides outside the gene matches: 5. Germline V CDR1 and CDR2: SGHVS, FQNEAQ.

The chain uses TRBV4-3 and TRBJ2-7; 7 nucleotides agree with TRBD2. Germline assignment: CDR1 LGHNA and CDR2 YSLEER. V dropped 3 bases and J dropped 4; count of bases not matched to a gene: 15. This CDR3 spans 17 amino acids. CDR3 DNA: TGCGCCAGCAGCCAGGGATGGGGGGAGGGTGGATCGTACGAGCAGTACTTC. This encodes CASSQGWGEGGSYEQYF.

The gene calls are TRBV6-5 and TRBJ2-2; weak D call: TRBD1 (5 bases). CDR1 is MNHEY, CDR2 SVGAGI, per germline. This CDR3 region has 14 residues. V dropped 2 bases and J dropped 6 bases, with 10 bases sitting between them. CDR3 bases: TGTGCCAGCAGTTACGCCCAGGGTGCCGGGGAGCTGTTTTTT. This translates into CASSYAQGAGELFF.

This chain connects TRBV14 to TRBJ2-1, with D possibly matching TRBD1 (6 bases). Germline loops: CDR1 SGHDN, CDR2 FVKESK. The CDR3 has 16 residues. Trimming removed 0 bases at V and 1 base at J, with 10 bases between. CDR3 loop: CASSQDQGWSYNEQFF. CDR3 nucleotides: TGTGCCAGCAGCCAAGATCAGGGGTGGTCCTACAATGAGCAGTTCTTC.

The sample holds a few counts of this clone. The chain employs TRBV7-9 and TRBJ1-4, with 12 nucleotides matching TRBD1. The CDR3 runs to 17 residues. Trimming took 5 bases from V and 6 from J; bases not matched to a gene: 10. The germline V gene encodes CDR1 SEHNR and CDR2 FQNEAQ (reference sequence). For the CDR3, the DNA is TGTGCCAGCAGCACCTCTAGGGACAGGGGGCGCGATGAAAAACTGTTTTTT. Protein sequence: CASSTSRDRGRDEKLFF.